This TCR beta chain was found in a study of cytomegalovirus exposure and HLA in healthy donors. About this clone: The antigen is undetermined.

The study ran its PCR with 60 Vbeta and 13 Jbeta primers. TCRdb keeps only in-frame clones here, not all; method: immunoSEQ multiplex PCR. The sample lists about 190,000 clones; roughly 87% were seen once. Broader study findings: A later analysis linked a missense variant in DCLRE1C to the trimming of TCR beta V and J genes. CMV serostatus was the sole immune exposure information available. What a later analysis showed was that several of the most significant clusters appeared linked to common viral pathogens. The authors considered a cluster of highly shared sequence variants likely to be a sequencing artifact.

This CDR3 has 16 residues. The V segment lost 0 bases and the J segment 4 bases; nucleotides outside the gene matches: 5. CDR1 is SGHNT and CDR2 is YYREEE in the germline V gene (reference sequence). This chain connects TRBV5-4 to TRBJ1-1; 11 bases map to TRBD1. The receptor was derived from a boy between 2 and 10 years old in good health and CMV-seronegative. Sequencing was done on a sample of PBMCs. CDR3 sequence reads: CASSLAKGQGGTEAFF. CDR3 DNA sequence: TGTGCCAGCAGCTTGGCCAAGGGACAGGGGGGCACTGAAGCTTTCTTT.